This T cell receptor beta chain was sequenced for a study of OX40 agonist ivuxolimab in advanced cancers. Looked up from germline, CDR1 is SGHAT and CDR2 is FQNNGV. The CDR3 has 15 amino acids. Trimming pared 5 bases from V and 0 bases from J, leaving 13 bases between. Whole-study findings and limits: Part of the nonresponder group also had normalized T-cell clonal expansion that was low.

This table comes from immunoSEQ multiplex PCR, and its TCRdb copy is limited to in-frame clones, with some not included. The sample shows tens of thousands of clones, 85% to 95% of them seen only once. On this clone itself: Its cognate antigen is unknown.

The sequences come from CD4+ or CD8+ T cells sorted from blood, collected in a trial of the OX40 agonist ivuxolimab. The receptor comes from an adult with an advanced solid tumor such as melanoma, head and neck, liver or kidney cancer. The chain combines TRBV11-2 with TRBJ2-5; D possibly uses TRBD1 or TRBD2 (5 bases each). The CDR3 is CASSVQRGYQETQYF. The CDR3 DNA reads TGTGCCAGCAGCGTCCAGAGGGGATACCAAGAGACCCAGTACTTC.